Included here is one TCR beta chain sequence, with context. This PCR relied on a set of 60 Vbeta primers and 13 Jbeta primers. Assay used: immunoSEQ multiplex PCR; TCRdb lists only in-frame clones, some missing. The sample holds 150,000 to 200,000 clones; 62% are singletons and the top ten take about 3.2%. This record comes from a study of cytomegalovirus exposure and HLA in healthy donors. The V gene lost 1 base and the J gene lost 0 bases, with 8 bases spanning the gap. In germline, CDR1 is SGHNT, CDR2 YENEEA. The CDR3 is 15 amino acids. The chain employs TRBV11-3 and TRBJ2-3, with TRBD2 as a possible D gene (6 bases). What was sequenced was PBMCs. The TCR comes from a middle-aged man in good health and CMV-seronegative. CDR3 residues: CASSLGDFSTDTQYF. In nucleotides, the CDR3 is TGTGCCAGCAGCTTAGGGGACTTTAGCACAGATACGCAGTATTTT.